These 21 T cell receptor beta chains came from one sample sequenced in a study of blood T cell repertoires in COVID-19. Measured with immunoSEQ multiplex PCR; TCRdb has only the in-frame clones, and not every one. The sample holds more than 200,000 clones, about nine tenths seen once. What was sequenced was peripheral blood. These receptors originate from a woman aged 55-69 years with acute or convalescent COVID-19.

This clone was seen more than once but under ten times. This CDR3 reads CAWSVRRTSGFQETQYF. CDR3 nucleotide sequence: TGTGCCTGGAGTGTACGTCGGACTAGCGGGTTCCAAGAGACCCAGTACTTC. The chain combines TRBV30 with TRBJ2-5; 11 bases map to TRBD2. Trimming took 0 bases from V and 1 from J; bases not matched to a gene: 7. The germline gives CDR1 GTSNPN, CDR2 SVGIG (reference sequence). CDR3 length: 17 residues.

This clone appeared a few times. The gene calls are TRBV11-3 and TRBJ2-2, with 12 bases that match TRBD2. CDR3 length: 15 residues. Germline lookup yields CDR1 SGHNT and CDR2 YENEEA. Losses at the gene ends were 4 bases for V and 6 bases for J; bases not matched to a gene: 3. CDR3 DNA sequence: TGTGCCAGCAGCTCGACTAGCGGGAGACCCGGGGAGCTGTTTTTT. Translated, it gives CASSSTSGRPGELFF.

V is TRBV19 and J is TRBJ1-1, with D perhaps matching TRBD1 (6 bases). Germline V gene data show CDR1 as LNHDA and CDR2 as SQIVND (reference sequence). Deletions cut 4 bases from V and 2 bases from J, with 11 bases between. The CDR3 length is 14 residues. CDR3 sequence reads: CASSTTGDNTEAFF. The DNA of the CDR3 is TGTGCCAGTAGTACGACAGGAGACAACACTGAAGCTTTCTTT.

This rearrangement joins TRBV4-1 to TRBJ1-1; 7 nucleotides line up with TRBD1. The CDR3 covers 14 residues. V lost 2 bases and J lost 5; bases outside the gene matches: 5. Germline V gene sequence: CDR1 MGHRA, CDR2 YSYEKL. The CDR3: CASSQPLQGTEAFF. CDR3 coding DNA: TGCGCCAGCAGCCAACCCTTACAGGGGACTGAAGCTTTCTTT.

This chain joins TRBV5-5 and TRBJ1-3, with a weak D call TRBD1 (6 bases). Per the germline V gene, CDR1 is SGHKS and CDR2 is YYEKEE (reference sequence). The germline V and J ends were trimmed by 1 base and 0 bases, with 14 bases remaining between them. The CDR3 extends over 17 amino acids. The CDR3 loop reads CASSLSTGFASGNTIYF. As DNA, the CDR3 is TGTGCCAGCAGCTTGTCCACAGGGTTCGCCTCTGGAAACACCATATATTTT.

This sequence joins TRBV4-2 and TRBJ2-1, with 13 bases matching TRBD2. CDR1 is LGHNA and CDR2 is YNFKEQ in the germline V gene. V lost 0 bases to trimming and J lost 12 bases; unmatched junction nucleotides: 11. The CDR3 is 17 amino acids. The CDR3 protein is CASSQDLKGLAGSWQFF. The CDR3 DNA is TGTGCCAGCAGCCAAGATTTAAAGGGACTAGCGGGATCCTGGCAGTTCTTC.

V is TRBV5-1 and J is TRBJ2-1, with 9 bases identical to TRBD2. Germline values: CDR1 SGHRS, CDR2 YFSETQ. V lost 4 bases and J lost 1; bases outside the gene matches: 6. There are 16 residues in the CDR3. Written as DNA, the CDR3 is TGCGCCAGCAGCCGCGATAGCGGGAGTTCCTACAATGAGCAGTTCTTC. Its protein is CASSRDSGSSYNEQFF.

The gene calls are TRBV11-2 and TRBJ1-5; weak D call: TRBD1 (5 bases). CDR3 length: 15 residues. The V gene lost 5 bases and the J gene lost 6 bases, with 17 bases spanning the gap. Germline V gene sequence: CDR1 SGHAT, CDR2 FQNNGV. In nucleotides, the CDR3 is TGTGCCAGCAGCCCCAGGGTCCGGAGAAGTCAGCCCCAGCATTTT. Translating it yields CASSPRVRRSQPQHF.

This clone appeared a few times. This rearrangement joins TRBV5-1 to TRBJ1-2; 10 positions agree with TRBD1. The length of the CDR3 is 14 residues. Germline-derived CDR1 and CDR2 are SGHRS and YFSETQ. Germline trimming cut 3 bases from V and 3 bases from J; bases unmatched to any gene: 2. CDR3 in DNA: TGCGCCAGCAGCTCCGGGACAGGGGACTATGGCTACACCTTC. Its protein product is CASSSGTGDYGYTF. Complete variable domain (other parts from reference TRBV5-1 and TRBJ1-2): KAGVTQTPRYLIKTRGQQVTLSCSPISGHRSVSWYQQTPGQGLQFLFEYFSETQRNKGNFPGRFSGRQFSNSRSEMNVSTLELGDSALYLCASSSGTGDYGYTFGSGTRLTVV.

V gene TRBV7-9 combines with J gene TRBJ2-2; the D gene is possibly TRBD2 (5 bases). Germline CDR1 reads SEHNR; CDR2 reads FQNEAQ (reference sequence). The V gene lost 4 bases and the J gene lost 7 bases, with 19 bases spanning the gap. The CDR3 spans 16 residues. This CDR3 reads CASSSRGKGPGGELFF. As DNA, the CDR3 is TGTGCCAGCAGCTCCCGAGGGAAAGGGCCGGGCGGGGAGCTGTTTTTT.

J is TRBJ2-7 and V is TRBV6-5; no reliable D call. V lost 1 base and J 1 base, leaving 11 bases between the germline ends. The CDR3 extends over 15 amino acids. CDR1 and CDR2 (germline): MNHEY, SVGAGI. The CDR3 DNA is TGTGCCAGCAGTTACTTGACAAAGCTTTCCTACGAGCAGTACTTC. It specifies CASSYLTKLSYEQYF.

This clone appeared a single time. The gene calls are TRBV6-4 and TRBJ2-2, with D possibly being TRBD2 (6 bases). V lost 0 bases and J lost 5, with 7 bases in between. This CDR3 region has 14 residues. Germline loops: CDR1 MRHNA, CDR2 SNTAGT. The CDR3 DNA sequence: TGTGCCAGCAGTGACTCCGGGAGTACCGGGGAGCTGTTTTTT. Its protein product is CASSDSGSTGELFF.

The chain uses TRBV4-2 and TRBJ2-2; 8 bases fit TRBD2. Germline CDR1 and CDR2: LGHNA and YNFKEQ. The length of the CDR3 is 18 residues. The junction had 8 bases not matched to a gene; V was cut back by 2 bases and J by 0 bases. The CDR3 loop is CASSQQISGGANTGELFF. The CDR3 bases are TGTGCCAGCAGCCAACAGATAAGCGGGGGCGCGAACACCGGGGAGCTGTTTTTT.

V gene TRBV6-5 combines with J gene TRBJ1-1; 10 bases agree with TRBD1. The V segment lost 9 bases and the J segment 3 bases; nucleotides outside the gene matches: 7. Per the germline V gene, CDR1 is MNHEY and CDR2 is SVGAGI. This CDR3 spans 14 amino acids. CDR3 residues: CASIRTGGDTEAFF. The CDR3 DNA reads TGTGCCAGTATCAGGACAGGGGGGGACACTGAAGCTTTCTTT.

This clone was seen only once. The chain carries TRBV18 and TRBJ2-5, with D possibly TRBD2 on 6 matching bases. Germline V CDR1 and CDR2: KGHSH, LQKENI. Trimming cost V 0 bases and J 5 bases, with 10 bases left between them. This CDR3 is 14 amino acids long. The CDR3 bases are TGTGCCAGCTCACCACCGTTCGGGAGTGAGACCCAGTACTTC. This encodes CASSPPFGSETQYF.

The chain links TRBV7-9 to TRBJ1-2, with 12 bases that match TRBD1. Germline trimming cut 1 base from V and 4 bases from J; bases unmatched to any gene: 4. This CDR3 region has 16 residues. CDR1 and CDR2 (germline): SEHNR, FQNEAQ (reference sequence). CDR3 region: CASSLGDRGQGYGYTF. The CDR3 region has the DNA TGTGCCAGCAGCTTAGGGGACAGGGGGCAAGGCTATGGCTACACCTTC.

The rearrangement uses TRBV5-1 and TRBJ2-7, with unresolved D. CDR1 SGHRS and CDR2 YFSETQ come from the germline V gene. Trimming took 2 bases from V and 6 from J, leaving 12 bases between them. This CDR3 has 13 residues. As DNA, the CDR3 is TGCGCCAGCAGCTTTGACTCCTTGGGCGAGCAGTACTTC. Residues: CASSFDSLGEQYF.

The rearrangement links TRBV12-5 to TRBJ1-1, with 7 bases matching TRBD1. CDR1 LGHNT and CDR2 FRNRAP come from the germline V gene. The CDR3 is made up of 15 amino acids. The V and J ends lost 6 bases and 6 bases, in that order; junction bases with no gene match: 13. The CDR3 is CASGLGQAGNSEAFF. CDR3 nucleotides: TGTGCTAGTGGACTAGGACAGGCGGGTAACTCTGAAGCTTTCTTT.

This clone came up once. The chain couples TRBV7-8 to TRBJ2-5; D not resolved. Trimming shortened V by 0 bases and J by 0 bases, and 8 bases separated the two germline ends. Germline lookup yields CDR1 SGHVS and CDR2 FQNEAQ. The CDR3 covers 15 residues. The CDR3 sequence is CASSLASYYQETQYF. CDR3 bases: TGTGCCAGCAGCTTAGCTAGTTACTACCAAGAGACCCAGTACTTC.

This chain connects TRBV6-1 to TRBJ1-5, with D possibly matching TRBD1 (6 bases). The CDR3 covers 17 residues. The germline gives CDR1 MNHNS, CDR2 SASEGT. The V end lost 0 bases, the J end lost 1 base, and 13 bases lay between the germline ends. The CDR3 sequence: CASSEAGGQGSNQPQHF. The CDR3 DNA sequence: TGTGCCAGCAGTGAAGCGGGTGGCCAGGGGAGCAATCAGCCCCAGCATTTT.

CDR3 residues: CASGPFGGRGGSYNEQFF. DNA of the CDR3: TGTGCTAGTGGCCCCTTTGGCGGGAGGGGAGGTTCCTACAATGAGCAGTTCTTC. V and J are TRBV12-5 and TRBJ2-1, with 9 bases matching TRBD2. The CDR3 covers 18 residues. CDR1 LGHNT and CDR2 FRNRAP come from the germline V gene. With V trimmed by 6 bases and J by 1 base, 13 bases remained unmatched.